A single sample gave rise to the 11 T cell receptor beta chains below, sequenced in a study of T cells in women clearing cervical HPV infection (dated by TCRdb to 2017 to 2018). The protocol used for the library was the immunoSEQ multiplex PCR assay. What TCRdb holds here is the immuneACCESS table cut down to in-frame rearrangements. Part of the clones is not present; checked against another copy, under half of the missing clones reflect an unresolved V gene, and the others are unexplained. The sample's clone listing holds under 50,000 clones. The ten largest clones add up to around 6.5% of the sample. The sequenced sample was blood buffy coat. The receptors were gathered from a woman aged 18 to 75 with a cervical HPV16 infection that either progressed to CIN3+ or cleared (not recorded which).

For this clone: Sequencing ends 3 residues short of the CDR3 end; the germline J gene provides the rest. The chain has TRBV7-3 and TRBJ2-7; TRBD2 aligns across 9 bases. The J segment lost 6 bases and the V segment lost 2 bases, leaving 5 bases of the junction unmatched. CDR3 length: 14 residues. Germline values: CDR1 SGHTA, CDR2 FQGTGA. This chain's CDR3 is CASSLSGLAGEQYF. The CDR3 DNA, read in part, is TGTGCCAGCAGCTTATCGGGACTAGCCGGCGAG.

In the case of this clone: The read ends 3 residues before the CDR3 terminus; that terminus is restored from the germline J gene. J is TRBJ1-5 and V is TRBV7-8, with TRBD1 matching over 9 bases. Looked up from germline, CDR1 is SGHVS and CDR2 is FQNEAQ. The CDR3 spans 14 residues. Germline trimming cut 2 bases from V and 5 bases from J; bases unmatched to any gene: 1. CDR3 amino acids: CASSLRDRDQPQHF. The sequenced CDR3 bases are TGTGCCAGCAGCTTAAGGGACAGGGATCAGCCC. Full variable domain (missing parts from reference TRBV7-8 and TRBJ1-5): GAGVSQSPRYKVAKRGQDVALRCDPISGHVSLFWYQQALGQGPEFLTYFQNEAQLDKSGLPSDRFFAERPEGSVSTLKIQRTQQEDSAVYLCASSLRDRDQPQHFGDGTRLSIL.

The chain's CDR3 is CASSSGTTYEQYF. The sequenced part of the CDR3 DNA is TGTGCCAGCAGCTCCGGGACTACCTACGAG. The rearrangement joins TRBV7-9 to TRBJ2-7; 7 bases agree with TRBD2. Read sequence stops 3 residues before the CDR3 end, and the germline J gene provides the missing end. Germline V gives CDR1 SEHNR, CDR2 FQNEAQ (reference sequence). This CDR3 comprises 13 residues. The V segment lost 4 bases and the J segment 2 bases; nucleotides outside the gene matches: 2.

Comments on this clone: The missing CDR3 end, 3 residues past where the read stops, is filled in from the germline J gene. The chain employs TRBV10-3 and TRBJ1-1, with D tentatively TRBD1 (6 bases). Trimming took off 0 bases at V and 0 bases at J, with 14 bases between the two ends. Per the germline V gene, CDR1 is ENHRY and CDR2 is SYGVKD. CDR3 length: 17 amino acids. The CDR3 DNA, read in part, is TGTGCCATCAGTGAGTCGACAGGTCTGGGGATGAACACTGAA. This encodes CAISESTGLGMNTE. The whole CDR3 protein reads CAISESTGLGMNTEAFF.

On this clone: Sequencing ends 3 residues short of the CDR3 end; the germline J gene provides the rest. The chain joins TRBV28 to TRBJ1-1, with D possibly matching TRBD1 (5 bases). The CDR3 sequence is 17 residues long. Trimming stripped 5 bases from V and 1 base from J, with 20 bases between. From germline, CDR1 is MDHEN and CDR2 SYDVKM. The CDR3 bases that were read are TGTGCCAGCAGTCATCCTCAGGGTATGGCTACGAACACTGAA. Protein product: CASSHPQGMATNTE. The entire CDR3 is CASSHPQGMATNTEAFF.

As to this clone: The read finishes 3 residues shy of the CDR3 end, and the germline J gene is used to complete it. V usage is TRBV4-1 and J usage is TRBJ2-1; no definite D call. This CDR3 spans 13 amino acids. Germline V gene data show CDR1 as MGHRA and CDR2 as YSYEKL. Trimming shortened V by 3 bases and J by 5 bases, and 8 bases separated the two germline ends. Partial CDR3 DNA: TGCGCCAGCAGCCACCAAGGTCACAATGAG. Its protein product is CASSHQGHNE. The complete CDR3 reads CASSHQGHNEQFF.

On this clone: The read ends 3 residues shy of where the CDR3 ends; the end is completed using the germline J gene. The rearrangement joins TRBV7-9 to TRBJ2-4; D unresolved. Germline V lookup: CDR1 SEHNR, CDR2 FQNEAQ (reference sequence). This CDR3 region has 12 residues. The chain's CDR3 is CASSLERGGQYF. The DNA read from the CDR3 is TGTGCCAGCAGCTTAGAGAGAGGCGGT.

CDR3 DNA (partial): TGTGCCAGCAGCCTCCAACAGGGGCCGAATTCACCC. It codes for CASSLQQGPNSP. In full, the CDR3 is CASSLQQGPNSPLHF. The V gene is TRBV11-1, the J gene TRBJ1-6; TRBD1 agrees at 7 bases. The read comes to an end 3 residues before the CDR3 does, leaving the germline J gene to fill in the end. The CDR3 is made up of 15 amino acids. With V trimmed by 5 bases and J by 7 bases, 8 bases remained unmatched. Germline values: CDR1 SGHAT, CDR2 FQDESV (reference sequence).

Regarding this clone: The observed sequence ends 3 residues before the CDR3 terminus, with the missing tail filled in from the germline J gene. The chain couples TRBV15 to TRBJ2-2; D may correspond to TRBD1 or TRBD2 (11 bases each). CDR3 length equals 22 residues. The V and J ends lost 4 bases and 4 bases respectively, with 34 bases between them. Germline V gives CDR1 LNHNV, CDR2 YYDKDF (reference sequence). The part of the CDR3 DNA that was read is TGTGCCACCAGCAACGGACAGGGGGCCGTGACTAGCGGGGCCTTCGGCACCGGGGAG. It specifies CATSNGQGAVTSGAFGTGE. The whole CDR3 is CATSNGQGAVTSGAFGTGELFF.

Note on this clone: Read data end 3 residues before the CDR3 end; the end is taken from the germline J gene. The chain joins TRBV13 to TRBJ1-2; maybe TRBD1 (5 bases). The CDR3 runs 15 residues. CDR1 is PRHDT, CDR2 FYEKMQ, per germline (reference sequence). The CDR3 loop is CASSLGSGGGDDYTF. The CDR3 bases that were read are TGTGCCAGCAGCTTAGGCTCGGGGGGTGGCGACGAC.

On this clone itself: The CDR3 goes on 3 residues after the read ends, and that part is filled in from the germline J gene. The V and J genes are TRBV10-2 and TRBJ2-1; possibly TRBD2 for D (6 bases). This CDR3 spans 16 amino acids. Germline values: CDR1 WSHSY, CDR2 SAAADI. V lost 4 bases to trimming and J lost 9 bases, with 22 bases between them. CDR3 amino acids: CASSGGRQRGIGEQFF. The DNA read from the CDR3 is TGCGCCAGCAGTGGAGGGAGACAACGGGGGATTGGTGAG.